This T cell receptor (beta chain) was obtained from a study of blood T cell repertoires in COVID-19. Sequencing used immunoSEQ multiplex PCR; TCRdb keeps in-frame clones, though not all of them. The sample lists more than 300,000 clones; around 83% were seen once. The CDR3 is 13 residues long. Germline V gives CDR1 SGHVS, CDR2 FQNEAQ. Trimming shortened V by 5 bases and J by 7 bases, and 13 bases separated the two germline ends. The sample was PBMCs or T cells enriched from blood (not recorded which). V is TRBV7-8 and J is TRBJ2-3; TRBD1 might be the D (6 bases). This TCR derives from a woman aged 50 to 60 who had recovered from COVID-19. CDR3 DNA: TGTGCCAGCAGCCCACGACAGGTGTATACGCAGTATTTT. Its protein product is CASSPRQVYTQYF.